A selection of T cell receptor beta chains follows, all from one sample in a study of cytomegalovirus exposure and HLA in healthy donors. The data were produced by immunoSEQ multiplex PCR, yet TCRdb's version contains in-frame clones alone and is incomplete. Of around 130,000 clones in the sample, 81% were seen once. Material: PBMCs. These receptors were obtained from a woman aged 40 to 50 in good health and CMV-seronegative. CDR3s include the opening cysteine and the closing phenylalanine or tryptophan. A D gene is named only where the DNA matches it firmly. Size values are once, few and many counts, or a class for expanded clones, and some rows have none.

V gene	clone size	D gene	J gene	CDR3 protein	CDR3 DNA
TRBV5-6	-	TRBD1	TRBJ2-7	CASSLRKLDRAYEQYF	TGTGCCAGCAGCTTAAGAAAACTGGACAGGGCCTACGAGCAGTACTTC
TRBV28	-	TRBD1	TRBJ1-2	CASSPDRANYGYTF	TGTGCCAGCAGTCCGGACAGGGCCAACTATGGCTACACCTTC
TRBV7-9	-	-	TRBJ2-7	CASSPSGRGDSYEQYF	TGTGCCAGCAGCCCGTCGGGCCGCGGGGACTCCTACGAGCAGTACTTC
TRBV9	-	-	TRBJ1-3	CASSVAGTGNTIYF	TGTGCCAGCAGCGTAGCAGGGACTGGAAACACCATATATTTT
TRBV19	-	-	TRBJ2-2	CASSFRVLSSTGELFF	TGTGCCAGTAGTTTCCGGGTTTTGTCCTCCACCGGGGAGCTGTTTTTT
TRBV7-2	once	TRBD2	TRBJ2-3	CASSLLTSGRNTDTQYF	TGTGCCAGCAGCTTATTGACTAGCGGGAGGAACACAGATACGCAGTATTTT
TRBV6-5	-	TRBD1	TRBJ2-7	CASSEVTGGNEQYF	TGTGCCAGCAGTGAAGTGACAGGGGGGAACGAGCAGTACTTC
TRBV25-1	-	TRBD2	TRBJ2-7	CASSEGGITYEQYF	TGTGCCAGCAGTGAGGGGGGGATTACCTACGAGCAGTACTTC
TRBV18	-	-	TRBJ1-1	CASSPNTGGTEAFF	TGTGCCAGCTCACCAAATACCGGGGGCACTGAAGCTTTCTTT
TRBV5-1	-	TRBD2	TRBJ2-1	CASSLGPSGTRDEQFF	TGCGCCAGCAGCTTGGGCCCGTCCGGGACTAGGGACGAGCAGTTCTTC
TRBV7-9	-	-	TRBJ2-7	CASSLDNAEQYF	TGTGCCAGCAGCCTTGACAATGCCGAGCAGTACTTC
TRBV13	once	-	TRBJ2-5	CASSLWRRETQYF	TGTGCCAGCAGTCTCTGGAGGCGAGAGACCCAGTACTTC
TRBV28	-	-	TRBJ2-1	CASSSPTPHLNEQFF	TGTGCCAGCAGTTCCCCAACTCCGCACCTCAATGAGCAGTTCTTC
TRBV5-1	-	-	TRBJ1-1	CASSLAVNTEAFF	TGCGCCAGCAGCCTAGCGGTGAACACTGAAGCTTTCTTT
TRBV4-2	-	TRBD2	TRBJ2-7	CASSQTGTSGGDEQYF	TGTGCCAGCAGCCAGACCGGGACTAGCGGGGGCGACGAGCAGTACTTC
TRBV29-1	-	TRBD1	TRBJ1-1	CSVEVTGGSNTEAFF	TGCAGCGTTGAAGTCACAGGGGGATCGAACACTGAAGCTTTCTTT
TRBV10-3	-	-	TRBJ2-1	CAISPPPYNEQFF	TGTGCCATCAGTCCCCCTCCGTACAATGAGCAGTTCTTC
TRBV6-4	-	-	TRBJ2-3	CASSEGGTDTDTQYF	TGTGCCAGCAGTGAAGGCGGTACTGACACAGATACGCAGTATTTT
TRBV5-1	-	TRBD1	TRBJ2-1	CASSLGDRDYNEQFF	TGCGCCAGCAGCTTGGGGGACAGGGACTACAATGAGCAGTTCTTC
TRBV6-1	-	-	TRBJ1-1	CASSDRVYTEAFF	TGTGCCAGCAGTGACAGGGTGTACACTGAAGCTTTCTTT
TRBV5-8	-	-	TRBJ2-5	CASSPGHKQETQYF	TGTGCCAGCAGCCCCGGACACAAACAAGAGACCCAGTACTTC
TRBV7-9	-	TRBD1	TRBJ1-4	CSSSPGDRVEEKLFF	TGTTCCAGCAGCCCCGGGGACAGGGTCGAGGAAAAACTGTTTTTT
TRBV6-5	-	-	TRBJ2-1	CASSYPVGGQIKEQFF	TGTGCCAGCAGTTACCCCGTTGGAGGGCAAATTAAAGAGCAGTTCTTC
TRBV7-8	-	TRBD2	TRBJ2-7	CASSSPGGGNIYEQYF	TGTGCCAGCAGCTCCCCGGGCGGGGGGAATATCTACGAGCAGTACTTC
TRBV6-6	-	-	TRBJ1-2	CASRPSTGVNYGYTF	TGTGCCAGCAGGCCCTCAACAGGTGTTAACTATGGCTACACCTTC
TRBV5-4	-	-	TRBJ1-2	CASSLEGVGYGYTF	TGTGCCAGCAGCTTGGAGGGGGTCGGCTATGGCTACACCTTC
TRBV5-5	-	-	TRBJ2-7	CASSNPPANSYEQYF	TGTGCCAGCAGCAACCCCCCAGCGAACTCCTACGAGCAGTACTTC
TRBV7-9	-	TRBD1	TRBJ2-7	CASSPGQGKGEQYF	TGTGCCAGCAGCCCCGGACAGGGGAAGGGCGAGCAGTACTTC
TRBV7-2	few	TRBD1	TRBJ1-1	CASSWGGQGGTEAFF	TGTGCCAGCAGCTGGGGAGGACAGGGAGGCACTGAAGCTTTCTTT
TRBV11-2	-	-	TRBJ1-3	CASRLSSGNTIYF	TGTGCCAGCAGACTAAGCTCTGGAAACACCATATATTTT
TRBV19	-	-	TRBJ1-2	CASSKERFDGYTF	TGTGCCAGTAGCAAAGAACGGTTTGATGGCTACACCTTC
TRBV19	-	-	TRBJ2-1	CASSIVAEYYNEQFF	TGTGCCAGTAGTATTGTGGCGGAATACTACAATGAGCAGTTCTTC
TRBV19	-	TRBD1	TRBJ2-2	CASSDLRNRGSGELFF	TGTGCCAGTAGTGATTTGAGGAACAGGGGTTCCGGGGAGCTGTTTTTT
TRBV5-1	-	TRBD1	TRBJ1-4	CASSRDRPLGTNEKLFF	TGCGCCAGCAGCAGGGACAGGCCTCTCGGAACTAATGAAAAACTGTTTTTT
TRBV6-5	-	TRBD2	TRBJ2-7	CASSFSGGPSYEQYF	TGTGCCAGCAGTTTTAGCGGGGGCCCCTCCTACGAGCAGTACTTC
TRBV14	-	TRBD2	TRBJ2-7	CASSLFSGSYEQYF	TGTGCCAGCAGCCTATTTAGCGGGAGCTACGAGCAGTACTTC
TRBV29-1	-	TRBD1	TRBJ1-5	CSVLTGDSNQPQHF	TGCAGCGTCTTGACAGGGGATAGCAATCAGCCCCAGCATTTT
TRBV11-2	-	TRBD1	TRBJ2-5	CASSSTNRGPYQETQYF	TGTGCCAGCAGCTCAACCAACAGGGGGCCCTACCAAGAGACCCAGTACTTC
TRBV4-3	once	-	TRBJ2-7	CASSQDRSGSSYEQYF	TGCGCCAGCAGCCAAGATCGGTCGGGGAGCTCCTACGAGCAGTACTTC
TRBV7-2	-	TRBD1	TRBJ1-2	CASSTDRDRGGYTF	TGTGCCAGCAGCACGGACCGGGACAGGGGTGGCTACACCTTC
TRBV29-1	-	TRBD1	TRBJ2-5	CSVLTGRTEETQYF	TGCAGCGTCCTGACAGGGCGGACGGAAGAGACCCAGTACTTC
TRBV7-7	-	-	TRBJ1-1	CASSWTENTEAFF	TGTGCCAGCAGCTGGACAGAGAACACTGAAGCTTTCTTT
TRBV19	-	-	TRBJ2-3	CASSTERVSQYF	TGTGCCAGTAGTACAGAAAGAGTATCGCAGTATTTT
TRBV4-3	few	TRBD2	TRBJ2-6	CASSQVAGGSGANVLTF	TGCGCCAGCAGCCAAGTAGCGGGAGGGAGTGGGGCCAACGTCCTGACTTTC
TRBV25-1	-	-	TRBJ2-5	CASSGPQGVETQYF	TGTGCCAGCAGTGGGCCGCAGGGTGTAGAGACCCAGTACTTC
TRBV6-1	-	TRBD1	TRBJ2-7	CASSEFPTGSGYEQYF	TGTGCCAGCAGTGAATTCCCGACAGGGTCGGGGTACGAGCAGTACTTC
TRBV18	-	-	TRBJ1-1	CASSPTTNTGFTEAFF	TGTGCCAGCTCACCAACTACGAACACTGGATTTACTGAAGCTTTCTTT
TRBV18	-	TRBD1	TRBJ2-7	CASSPTTSDRVKSYEQYF	TGTGCCAGCTCACCGACGACTTCCGACAGGGTGAAATCCTACGAGCAGTACTTC
TRBV5-1	-	TRBD2	TRBJ2-2	CASSLLAGETGELFF	TGCGCCAGCAGCTTGTTAGCGGGGGAGACCGGGGAGCTGTTTTTT
TRBV11-2	-	-	TRBJ2-5	CASSLWLLAGQQETQYF	TGTGCCAGCAGCTTATGGCTCCTGGCGGGACAGCAAGAGACCCAGTACTTC
TRBV27	-	-	TRBJ1-6	CASSPIGFGYNSPLHF	TGTGCCAGCAGTCCAATCGGATTCGGGTATAATTCACCCCTCCACTTT
TRBV6-4	-	TRBD2	TRBJ2-3	CASSDFGTSGWPLRQYF	TGTGCCAGCAGTGACTTTGGGACTAGCGGTTGGCCTCTAAGACAGTATTTT
TRBV9	-	TRBD2	TRBJ2-3	CASSVGASGSKPDTQYF	TGTGCCAGCAGCGTAGGGGCTAGCGGGAGTAAACCAGATACGCAGTATTTT